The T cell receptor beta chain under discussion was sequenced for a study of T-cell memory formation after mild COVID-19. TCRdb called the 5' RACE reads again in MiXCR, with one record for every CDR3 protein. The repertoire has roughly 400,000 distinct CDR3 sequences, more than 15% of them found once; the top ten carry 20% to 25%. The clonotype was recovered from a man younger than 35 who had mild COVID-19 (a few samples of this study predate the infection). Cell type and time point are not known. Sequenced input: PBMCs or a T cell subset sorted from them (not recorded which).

CDR3 bases: TGTGCCAGCAGGTGGGGAGGATATGAGCAGTTCTTC. It translates to CASRWGGYEQFF. The chain uses TRBV28 and TRBJ2-1, with D tentatively TRBD2 (6 bases). Per germline, CDR1 MDHEN and CDR2 SYDVKM. With 6 bases removed from V and 8 bases from J, the gap between germline ends came to 11 bases. The CDR3 extends over 12 amino acids. The complete variable domain, with remaining parts taken from reference TRBV28 and TRBJ2-1, reads DVKVTQSSRYLVKRTGEKVFLECVQDMDHENMFWYRQDPGLGLRLIYFSYDVKMKEKGDIPEGYSVSREKKERFSLILESASTNQTSMYLCASRWGGYEQFFGPGTRLTVL.